These 28 T cell receptor beta chains were all obtained from the same sample, sequenced in a study of blood T cell repertoires in COVID-19. Generated by immunoSEQ multiplex PCR, the TCRdb table keeps only in-frame clones and is missing some. The profile shows 250,000 to 350,000 clones, approximately 84% of them singletons. The sample comprised peripheral blood. The receptors were gathered from a human donor with COVID-19, enrolled during active disease. The donor label of this sample is uncertain.

The chain is built from TRBV24-1 and TRBJ1-5; perhaps TRBD1 as D (5 bases). This CDR3 is 18 amino acids long. CDR1 and CDR2 (germline): KGHDR, SFDVKD. The germline V and J ends were trimmed by 3 bases and 5 bases, with 22 bases remaining between them. CDR3 sequence: CATSDRGSRTIADQPQHF. The DNA for the CDR3 is TGTGCCACCAGTGATCGAGGTTCCAGGACAATCGCAGATCAGCCCCAGCATTTT.

This chain connects TRBV30 to TRBJ1-2; the match to TRBD1 covers 8 bases. With 2 bases clipped from V and 7 bases from J, the junction kept 3 bases outside the gene matches. Germline V gives CDR1 GTSNPN, CDR2 SVGIG (reference sequence). This CDR3 is built from 12 residues. CDR3 DNA sequence: TGTGCCTGGAGTACGGACAGGGTTGGCTACACCTTC. Translated: CAWSTDRVGYTF.

The rearrangement joins TRBV9 to TRBJ2-1; 9 bases agree with TRBD2. The ends lost 3 bases at V and 7 bases at J; junction bases unmatched: 5. The CDR3 runs to 14 residues. Germline values: CDR1 SGDLS, CDR2 YYNGEE. The CDR3 here is CASSALSGGNEQFF. The CDR3 DNA sequence: TGTGCCAGCAGCGCCCTTAGCGGGGGTAATGAGCAGTTCTTC.

The chain's CDR3 is CASSPRTGTLDDQPQHF. The CDR3 nucleotides are TGTGCCAGCTCACCGAGGACAGGGACTCTGGACGATCAGCCCCAGCATTTT. The rearrangement joins TRBV18 to TRBJ1-5; TRBD1 matches 8 bases. The CDR3 has 17 amino acids. Germline CDR1 KGHSH, CDR2 LQKENI. J was trimmed by 5 bases and V by 3 bases; bases with no gene match: 12.

This clone was counted a single time. The rearrangement joins TRBV7-2 to TRBJ1-1; TRBD1 might be the D (6 bases). This CDR3 contains 12 residues. V lost 5 bases and J lost 7, with 11 bases in between. CDR1 SGHTA and CDR2 FQGNSA come from the germline V gene. The CDR3, as DNA: TGTGCCAGCAGCCCTCACAGGGATGAAGCTTTCTTT. This translates into CASSPHRDEAFF.

The V gene is TRBV28, the J gene TRBJ2-1; TRBD2 matches 9 bases. Germline lookup yields CDR1 MDHEN and CDR2 SYDVKM. V lost 6 bases, J lost 2 bases, and 2 bases stayed unmatched. CDR3 length: 14 residues. The DNA of the CDR3 is TGTGCCAGCAGGTCTAGCGGGACCTACAATGAGCAGTTCTTC. This gives the protein CASRSSGTYNEQFF.

This clone was counted a few times. V usage is TRBV7-9 and J usage is TRBJ1-5, with a weak D call TRBD1 (6 bases). Trimming shortened V by 1 base and J by 2 bases, and 15 bases separated the two germline ends. Per germline, CDR1 SEHNR and CDR2 FQNEAQ (reference sequence). This CDR3 contains 17 residues. CDR3 nucleotide sequence: TGTGCCAGCAGCTTAGAAGAGAACAGGGTAGGCAATCAGCCCCAGCATTTT. It encodes CASSLEENRVGNQPQHF.

This clone was picked up a small number of times. The V call is TRBV28, the J call TRBJ1-1, with D unclear. Between the trimmed V and J ends, which lost 4 bases and 8 bases, there was a span of 8 bases. There are 11 residues in the CDR3. Germline V gives CDR1 MDHEN, CDR2 SYDVKM. CDR3 sequence reads: CASSWALEAFF. As DNA, the CDR3 is TGTGCCAGCAGTTGGGCGTTGGAAGCTTTCTTT. Drawing the rest from reference TRBV28 and TRBJ1-1, the complete variable domain is DVKVTQSSRYLVKRTGEKVFLECVQDMDHENMFWYRQDPGLGLRLIYFSYDVKMKEKGDIPEGYSVSREKKERFSLILESASTNQTSMYLCASSWALEAFFGQGTRLTVV.

In DNA form, the CDR3 reads TGTGCCAGCTCACAAGGACAGAACACTGAAGCTTTCTTT. Translating gives CASSQGQNTEAFF. V and J are TRBV18 and TRBJ1-1, with TRBD1 as a possible D gene (5 bases). This CDR3 is built from 13 residues. V dropped 4 bases and J dropped 1 base, with 7 bases sitting between them. Germline V gives CDR1 KGHSH, CDR2 LQKENI.

This clone was seen once. This chain joins TRBV27 and TRBJ2-7; TRBD2 matches at 8 bases. The CDR3 consists of 15 residues. The junction had 13 bases not matched to a gene; V was cut back by 8 bases and J by 4 bases. In germline, CDR1 is MNHEY, CDR2 SMNVEV (reference sequence). The chain's CDR3 is CASSKRGGGLYEQYF. In nucleotides, the CDR3 is TGTGCCAGCTCGAAACGGGGGGGCGGTTTGTACGAGCAGTACTTC.

The chain has TRBV5-4 and TRBJ2-4; no definite D call. The V gene's germline CDR1 is SGHNT and CDR2 YYREEE (reference sequence). The CDR3 extends over 13 amino acids. V lost 5 bases and J lost 9, with 15 bases in between. The CDR3 nucleotides read TGTGCCAGCAGGCCTAGTTATCTGGGCATTCAGTACTTC. This translates into CASRPSYLGIQYF.

This chain connects TRBV7-3 to TRBJ2-1; D perhaps matches TRBD2 (5 bases). The CDR3 has 13 residues. V was clipped by 5 bases and J by 7 bases, with 12 bases between them. Germline V lookup: CDR1 SGHTA, CDR2 FQGTGA. CDR3 in amino acids: CASSPSGLNEQFF. CDR3 nucleotide sequence: TGTGCCAGCAGCCCATCGGGGTTGAATGAGCAGTTCTTC. The full variable domain, with the rest looked up from reference TRBV7-3 and TRBJ2-1, is GAGVSQTPSNKVTEKGKYVELRCDPISGHTALYWYRQSLGQGPEFLIYFQGTGAADDSGLPNDRFFAVRPEGSVSTLKIQRTERGDSAVYLCASSPSGLNEQFFGPGTRLTVL.

The chain links TRBV27 to TRBJ2-1; no reliable D call. The ends were cut back, 5 bases at V and 0 bases at J, with 8 bases in the middle. CDR3 length: 14 amino acids. The germline gives CDR1 MNHEY, CDR2 SMNVEV (reference sequence). The DNA for the CDR3 is TGTGCCAGCAGTACCCCTAGCTCCTACAATGAGCAGTTCTTC. Amino acids: CASSTPSSYNEQFF.

This clone has a handful of counts. This chain connects TRBV7-9 to TRBJ1-1; D remains unclear. The CDR3 is 15 residues long. The germline V and J ends were trimmed by 5 bases and 0 bases, with 13 bases remaining between them. Germline V gene lookup returns CDR1 SEHNR and CDR2 FQNEAQ (reference sequence). CDR3 protein: CASSPRSGVNTEAFF. CDR3 nucleotide sequence: TGTGCCAGCAGCCCAAGGTCCGGAGTGAACACTGAAGCTTTCTTT.

This clone has a handful of counts. The chain employs TRBV3-1 (or the pseudogene TRBV3-2) and TRBJ2-2; D remains ambiguous. From germline, CDR1 is LGHDT and CDR2 YNNKEL (reference sequence). The CDR3 has 14 residues. V lost 2 bases and J 6 bases, leaving 10 bases between the germline ends. The CDR3 reads CASSQWSGSGELFF. As DNA, the CDR3 is TGTGCCAGCAGCCAATGGAGTGGGTCCGGGGAGCTGTTTTTT.

Here the CDR3 reads CASSHSCEQFF. DNA for the CDR3: TGCGCCAGCAGTCATAGTTGTGAGCAGTTCTTC. The rearrangement uses TRBV23-1 and TRBJ2-1; D uncertain. TRBV23-1 falls under the ORF class, with uncertain function. The V end was cut by 3 bases, the J end by 9 bases, with 6 bases between. This CDR3 region has 11 residues.

J is TRBJ1-4 and V is TRBV5-8, with 8 bases matching TRBD1. V was clipped by 2 bases and J by 8 bases; unmatched bases: 8. The CDR3 length is 15 residues. Germline V gives CDR1 SGHTS, CDR2 YDEGEE. CDR3 in DNA: TGTGCCAGCAGCTTAACCTTGGGGACAGGCGAAAAACTGTTTTTT. Its protein product is CASSLTLGTGEKLFF.

On this clone itself: One junction end disagrees with the germline gene, perhaps due to a read error. V usage is TRBV5-4 and J usage is TRBJ2-7; the D gene is possibly TRBD2 (6 bases). Germline loops: CDR1 SGHNT, CDR2 YYREEE (reference sequence). The CDR3 is made up of 16 amino acids. This CDR3 is CASSRGLAGSSHEQYF. The DNA of the CDR3 is TGTGCCAGCAGCCGGGGTCTGGCGGGATCCTCCCACGAGCAGTACTTC.

This clone showed up just once. The gene calls are TRBV27 and TRBJ2-5; D ambiguous. The germline V and J ends were trimmed by 2 bases and 7 bases, with 11 bases remaining between them. Germline CDR1 MNHEY, CDR2 SMNVEV (reference sequence). CDR3 size: 13 residues. CDR3 nucleotide sequence: TGTGCCAGCAGTTTAGGCGGTTTCGGGACCCAGTACTTC. Its protein is CASSLGGFGTQYF.

The chain is built from TRBV30 and TRBJ1-5; D call uncertain. V lost 1 base to trimming and J lost 5 bases, with 12 bases between them. This CDR3 contains 14 residues. Germline CDR1 reads GTSNPN; CDR2 reads SVGIG (reference sequence). CDR3 region: CAWSAGGGYQPQHF. The CDR3 DNA reads as TGTGCCTGGAGTGCGGGAGGCGGGTATCAGCCCCAGCATTTT.

The V and J genes are TRBV12-5 and TRBJ2-5, with 10 bases that match TRBD2. Germline assignment: CDR1 LGHNT and CDR2 FRNRAP. V was pared by 9 bases and J by 5 bases, with 12 bases of the junction left unmatched. The CDR3 is 15 amino acids. Here the CDR3 DNA reads TGTGCTAGCTTGGCGGCTAGCGGGAGATGGGAGACCCAGTACTTC. Protein: CASLAASGRWETQYF.

Only a few counts were recorded for this clone. CDR3 bases: TGTGCCAGCAGTCTTCTAGCGGGAAGGGGAGATACGCAGTATTTT. This translates into CASSLLAGRGDTQYF. The rearrangement uses TRBV6-5 and TRBJ2-3; 9 nucleotides align to TRBD2. With V trimmed by 5 bases and J by 5 bases, 8 bases remained unmatched. The CDR3 consists of 15 residues. Germline loops: CDR1 MNHEY, CDR2 SVGAGI.

This chain connects TRBV2 to TRBJ1-4; TRBD1 aligns across 8 bases. V lost 5 bases and J lost 7; bases outside the gene matches: 9. CDR3 length: 15 residues. Germline values: CDR1 SNHLY, CDR2 FYNNEI. CDR3 sequence: CASSRWAGGIEKLFF. The DNA for the CDR3 is TGTGCCAGCAGTCGCTGGGCAGGGGGCATTGAAAAACTGTTTTTT.

This rearrangement joins TRBV19 to TRBJ1-4, with a possible D match to TRBD1 (5 bases). Germline V gives CDR1 LNHDA, CDR2 SQIVND (reference sequence). V lost 6 bases to trimming and J lost 6 bases, with 17 bases between them. This CDR3 is 15 amino acids long. CDR3 amino acids: CASSVATGGDEKLFF. The CDR3 region has the DNA TGTGCCAGTAGCGTCGCTACAGGTGGCGATGAAAAACTGTTTTTT. The entire variable domain, with the rest obtained from reference TRBV19 and TRBJ1-4, is as follows: DGGITQSPKYLFRKEGQNVTLSCEQNLNHDAMYWYRQDPGQGLRLIYYSQIVNDFQKGDIAEGYSVSREKKESFPLTVTSAQKNPTAFYLCASSVATGGDEKLFFGSGTQLSVL.

The rearrangement uses TRBV28 and TRBJ1-3, with TRBD1 as a possible D gene (5 bases). Germline CDR1 and CDR2: MDHEN and SYDVKM. This CDR3 has 15 residues. V lost 3 bases, J lost 0 bases, and 9 bases lay in between. The CDR3 reads CASSLVGASGNTIYF. DNA of the CDR3: TGTGCCAGCAGTTTGGTAGGGGCCTCTGGAAACACCATATATTTT. The full variable domain, completed using reference TRBV28 and TRBJ1-3, is DVKVTQSSRYLVKRTGEKVFLECVQDMDHENMFWYRQDPGLGLRLIYFSYDVKMKEKGDIPEGYSVSREKKERFSLILESASTNQTSMYLCASSLVGASGNTIYFGEGSWLTVV.

The chain links TRBV5-1 to TRBJ1-4; 10 bases line up with TRBD1. Germline CDR1 and CDR2: SGHRS and YFSETQ. J gave up 7 bases and V 4 bases, and 10 bases lay outside the gene matches. This CDR3 region has 16 residues. The CDR3 region is CASSERQGAAREKLFF. Here the CDR3 DNA reads TGCGCCAGCAGCGAAAGACAGGGGGCGGCTCGTGAAAAACTGTTTTTT. The entire variable domain, with the rest obtained from reference TRBV5-1 and TRBJ1-4, is as follows: KAGVTQTPRYLIKTRGQQVTLSCSPISGHRSVSWYQQTPGQGLQFLFEYFSETQRNKGNFPGRFSGRQFSNSRSEMNVSTLELGDSALYLCASSERQGAAREKLFFGSGTQLSVL.

This rearrangement joins TRBV3-1 (or the pseudogene TRBV3-2) to TRBJ2-1; 10 bases are a match to TRBD2. V trimming: 1 base; J trimming: 8 bases; junction bases outside the gene matches: 8. The CDR3 consists of 16 residues. Germline loops: CDR1 LGHDT, CDR2 YNNKEL (reference sequence). The CDR3 sequence: CASSQGPSGRNYEQFF. CDR3 sequence (DNA): TGTGCCAGCAGCCAAGGGCCTAGCGGGAGAAACTATGAGCAGTTCTTC.

The chain combines TRBV28 with TRBJ1-6; tentatively, D is TRBD1 (6 bases). Between the trimmed V and J ends, which lost 5 bases and 5 bases, there was a span of 13 bases. CDR3 length equals 15 residues. Germline-derived CDR1 and CDR2 are MDHEN and SYDVKM. CDR3 residues: CASSISGVDNSPLHF. CDR3 bases: TGTGCCAGCAGTATTTCAGGGGTCGATAATTCACCCCTCCACTTT.